These T cell receptor beta chains were read from a single sample in a study of high-grade serous ovarian cancer treatment subgroups. TCRdb keeps only in-frame clones here, not all; method: immunoSEQ multiplex PCR. The repertoire holds under 3,500 clones, under 85% seen once, with over 25% in the top ten. Sequenced sample: tumor tissue. The receptors shown here come from a human donor with high-grade serous ovarian cancer. The CDR3 runs from the conserved cysteine through the conserved F or W. The order of the fields is clone size, V gene, J gene, D gene, CDR3 protein, CDR3 DNA. The D gene is left open where the match is weak. Clone size appears in some rows only: once, few, many, or a class for an expanded clone.

>.|TRBV12-5|TRBJ2-1|.
CASGLVWDGAVIYNEQFF
TGTGCTAGTGGTTTGGTTTGGGACGGGGCGGTCATCTACAATGAGCAGTTCTTC
>.|TRBV4-3|TRBJ2-7|TRBD2
CASSQIPYATGGTYEQYF
TGCGCCAGCAGCCAAATCCCCTATGCGACGGGAGGGACCTACGAGCAGTACTTC
>.|TRBV7-6|TRBJ2-5|.
CASSLARTETQYF
TGTGCCAGCAGCTTAGCCAGGACGGAGACCCAGTACTTC
>.|TRBV4-3|TRBJ1-1|.
CASTTRGGSTEAFF
TGCGCCAGCACCACACGGGGTGGGAGCACTGAAGCTTTCTTT
>.|TRBV9|TRBJ1-1|.
CASSGGGTEAFF
TGTGCCAGCAGCGGAGGAGGCACTGAAGCTTTCTTT
>.|TRBV6-5|TRBJ2-1|.
CASTSTGLGYNEQFF
TGTGCCAGCACTTCTACGGGACTCGGTTACAATGAGCAGTTCTTC
>large|TRBV6-5|TRBJ2-7|TRBD2
CASSLAEAYEQYF
TGTGCCAGCAGTCTAGCGGAGGCCTACGAGCAGTACTTC
>large|TRBV28|TRBJ2-7|.
CASTPERRDRLYEQYF
TGTGCCAGCACCCCCGAGCGACGGGACCGTCTCTACGAGCAGTACTTC
>few|TRBV30|TRBJ1-4|.
CAWSVLPGIEKLFF
TGTGCCTGGAGTGTCCTTCCGGGGATTGAAAAACTGTTTTTT
>.|TRBV7-2|TRBJ2-5|TRBD2
CASSFSSGIEDF
TGTGCCAGCAGCTTTTCTAGCGGGATCGAAGACTTC
>.|TRBV6-4|TRBJ1-6|.
CASSADRDSPLHF
TGTGCCAGCAGTGCGGACAGAGATTCACCCCTCCACTTT
>medium-sized|TRBV11-2|TRBJ1-2|TRBD1
CASSPGTGADYTF
TGTGCCAGCAGCCCCGGGACAGGGGCCGACTACACCTTC
>.|TRBV4-1|TRBJ2-1|TRBD2
CASSPSGINNEQFF
TGCGCCAGCAGCCCTAGCGGGATTAACAATGAGCAGTTCTTC
>few|TRBV19|TRBJ1-1|.
CASSIDTSAEAFF
TGTGCCAGTAGTATAGATACCAGCGCTGAAGCTTTCTTT
>few|TRBV2|TRBJ1-2|.
CAILKGPHGGYTF
TGTGCCATCCTGAAGGGCCCTCACGGGGGCTACACCTTC
>.|TRBV28|TRBJ1-2|.
CASSLSGANYGYTF
TGTGCCAGCAGCTTGTCAGGGGCCAACTATGGCTACACCTTC
>once|TRBV5-1|TRBJ2-7|TRBD1
CASSQPRDRATYEQYF
TGCGCCAGCAGTCAGCCCCGGGACAGGGCCACCTACGAGCAGTACTTC
>.|TRBV7-6|TRBJ2-4|TRBD2
CASSPNALAGSSRNIQYF
TGTGCCAGCAGCCCGAACGCCTTAGCGGGGAGCTCGAGAAACATTCAGTACTTC
>.|TRBV6-5|TRBJ2-7|.
CASSPGQYHYEQYF
TGTGCCAGCAGCCCCGGACAATATCACTACGAGCAGTACTTC
>.|TRBV28|TRBJ1-5|.
CASSLAVGTQHF
TGTGCCAGCAGTTTAGCGGTAGGGACCCAGCATTTT
>.|TRBV7-6|TRBJ2-1|TRBD2
CASSLDFSGTLSYNEQFF
TGTGCCAGCAGCTTAGACTTTAGCGGGACTCTTTCCTACAATGAGCAGTTCTTC
>.|TRBV28|TRBJ1-4|.
CASRPGGRGGNEKLFF
TGTGCCAGCAGACCGGGGGGGAGAGGAGGTAATGAAAAACTGTTTTTT
>.|TRBV28|TRBJ1-2|TRBD1
CASSFLSPLKGAYGYTF
TGTGCCAGCAGTTTTCTTTCCCCGCTCAAGGGGGCCTATGGCTACACCTTC
>.|TRBV4-2|TRBJ2-2|TRBD1
CASSQVGQGAGELFF
TGTGCCAGCAGCCAAGTGGGACAGGGAGCCGGGGAGCTGTTTTTT
>.|TRBV4-3|TRBJ1-1|.
CASSQDVASEAFF
TGCGCCAGCAGCCAAGATGTGGCCAGTGAAGCTTTCTTT
>.|TRBV9|TRBJ2-1|.
CASSVRMEESNEQFF
TGTGCCAGCAGCGTACGGATGGAAGAATCGAATGAGCAGTTCTTC
>.|TRBV27|TRBJ2-7|.
CASSLSIGGYEQYF
TGTGCCAGCAGTTTATCGATTGGAGGGTACGAGCAGTACTTC